This T cell receptor beta chain was captured by sequencing in a study of shared clonotypes between healthy human individuals. For each subset, genomic DNA was distributed in equal portions over several immunoSEQ plates. Data came from immunoSEQ multiplex PCR; TCRdb stores just in-frame clones and leaves some out. The sample holds roughly 2,300,000 clones; 80% to 95% are singletons and the top ten take 0.37%. A CD45RA-negative memory subset and a CD45RA+ naive subset were separated from the CD4+ cells. J lost 6 bases, V lost 4 bases, and 8 bases had no gene match. The CDR3 runs 14 residues. Germline V gene lookup returns CDR1 MNHEY and CDR2 SVGAGI.

Sequenced sample: naive CD4+ T cells from PBMCs. As to subset: CD45RA+ positively selected. This clonotype was obtained from a young man in good health. Some clones in this sample may be carry-over from other donors' samples. The chain employs TRBV6-5 and TRBJ1-2, with TRBD1 matching over 7 bases. Written as DNA, the CDR3 is TGTGCCAGCAGTTTCCTAGACAGGGAGGATGGCTACACCTTC. This encodes CASSFLDREDGYTF.